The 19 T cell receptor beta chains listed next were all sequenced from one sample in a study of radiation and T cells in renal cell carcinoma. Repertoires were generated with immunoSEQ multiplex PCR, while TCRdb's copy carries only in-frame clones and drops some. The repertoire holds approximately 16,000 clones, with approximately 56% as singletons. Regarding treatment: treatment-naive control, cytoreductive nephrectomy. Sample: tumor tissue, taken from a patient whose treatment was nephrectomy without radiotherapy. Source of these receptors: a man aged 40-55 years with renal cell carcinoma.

The CDR3 region has the DNA TGTGCCAGTACGCGTGTGGAGGTCATGAACACTGAAGCTTTCTTT. This gives the protein CASTRVEVMNTEAFF. This chain connects TRBV19 to TRBJ1-1; D call uncertain. CDR1 is LNHDA, CDR2 SQIVND, per germline (reference sequence). V gave up 7 bases and J gave up 0 bases, with 15 bases separating them. The CDR3 has 15 residues.

The CDR3: CASQEGGNTIYF. CDR3 coding DNA: TGTGCCTCCCAGGAGGGGGGAAACACCATATATTTT. This sequence joins TRBV7-8 and TRBJ1-3, with D perhaps TRBD1 (5 bases). With 11 bases removed from V and 4 bases from J, the gap between germline ends came to 12 bases. The length of the CDR3 is 12 residues. The germline CDR1 and CDR2 sequences are SGHVS and FQNEAQ. The full variable domain, its missing parts supplied by reference TRBV7-8 and TRBJ1-3, is GAGVSQSPRYKVAKRGQDVALRCDPISGHVSLFWYQQALGQGPEFLTYFQNEAQLDKSGLPSDRFFAERPEGSVSTLKIQRTQQEDSAVYLCASQEGGNTIYFGEGSWLTVV.

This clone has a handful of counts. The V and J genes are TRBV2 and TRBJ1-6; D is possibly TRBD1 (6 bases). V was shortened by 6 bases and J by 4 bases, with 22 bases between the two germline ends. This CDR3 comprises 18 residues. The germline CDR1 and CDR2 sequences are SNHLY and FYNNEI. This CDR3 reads CASSPSNRAGGYNSPLHF. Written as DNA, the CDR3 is TGTGCCAGCAGCCCATCAAACAGGGCCGGGGGGTATAATTCACCCCTCCACTTT.

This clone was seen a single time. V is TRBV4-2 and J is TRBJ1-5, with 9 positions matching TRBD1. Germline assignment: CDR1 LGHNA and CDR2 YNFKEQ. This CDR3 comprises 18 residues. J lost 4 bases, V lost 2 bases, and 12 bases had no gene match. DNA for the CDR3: TGTGCCAGCAGCCAACTCCTTGATGAGGACAGGGGAAATCAGCCCCAGCATTTT. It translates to CASSQLLDEDRGNQPQHF.

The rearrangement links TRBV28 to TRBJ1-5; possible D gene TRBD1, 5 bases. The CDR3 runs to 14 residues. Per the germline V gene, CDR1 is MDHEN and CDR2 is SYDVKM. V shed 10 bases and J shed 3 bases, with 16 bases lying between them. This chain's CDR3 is CAIFSKGFNQPQHF. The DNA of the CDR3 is TGTGCCATTTTTTCGAAGGGGTTCAATCAGCCCCAGCATTTT.

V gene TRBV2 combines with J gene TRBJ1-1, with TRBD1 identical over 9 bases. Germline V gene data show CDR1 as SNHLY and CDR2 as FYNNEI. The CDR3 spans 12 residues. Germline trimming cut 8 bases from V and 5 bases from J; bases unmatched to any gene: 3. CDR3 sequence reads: CASRQGVTEAFF. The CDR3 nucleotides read TGTGCCAGCCGACAGGGGGTGACTGAAGCTTTCTTT.

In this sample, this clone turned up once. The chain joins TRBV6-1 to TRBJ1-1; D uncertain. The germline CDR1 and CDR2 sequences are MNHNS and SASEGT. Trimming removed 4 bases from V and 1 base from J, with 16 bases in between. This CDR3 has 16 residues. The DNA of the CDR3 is TGTGCCAGCAGTGGCCGGGTCACCCGAACGAACACTGAAGCTTTCTTT. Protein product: CASSGRVTRTNTEAFF.

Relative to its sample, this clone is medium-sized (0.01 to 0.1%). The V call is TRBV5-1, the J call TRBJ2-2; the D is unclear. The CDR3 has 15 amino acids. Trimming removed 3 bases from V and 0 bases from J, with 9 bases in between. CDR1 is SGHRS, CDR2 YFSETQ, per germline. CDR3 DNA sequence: TGCGCCAGCAGCTCACAAACCGCGAACACCGGGGAGCTGTTTTTT. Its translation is CASSSQTANTGELFF.

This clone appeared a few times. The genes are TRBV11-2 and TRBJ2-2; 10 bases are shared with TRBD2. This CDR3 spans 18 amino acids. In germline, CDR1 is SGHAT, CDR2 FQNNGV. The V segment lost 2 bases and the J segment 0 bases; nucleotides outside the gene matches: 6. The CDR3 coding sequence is TGTGCCAGCAGCTTAACGGCTAGCGGGGGCGCGAACACCGGGGAGCTGTTTTTT. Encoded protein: CASSLTASGGANTGELFF. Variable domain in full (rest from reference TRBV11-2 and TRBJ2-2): EAGVAQSPRYKIIEKRQSVAFWCNPISGHATLYWYQQILGQGPKLLIQFQNNGVVDDSQLPKDRFSAERLKGVDSTLKIQPAKLEDSAVYLCASSLTASGGANTGELFFGEGSRLTVL.

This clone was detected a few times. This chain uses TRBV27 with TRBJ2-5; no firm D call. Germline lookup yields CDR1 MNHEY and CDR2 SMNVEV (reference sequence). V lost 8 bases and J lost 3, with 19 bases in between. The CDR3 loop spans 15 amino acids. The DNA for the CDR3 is TGTGCCAGCGGCTCCCTGCCATCAACGGAAGAGACCCAGTACTTC. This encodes CASGSLPSTEETQYF.

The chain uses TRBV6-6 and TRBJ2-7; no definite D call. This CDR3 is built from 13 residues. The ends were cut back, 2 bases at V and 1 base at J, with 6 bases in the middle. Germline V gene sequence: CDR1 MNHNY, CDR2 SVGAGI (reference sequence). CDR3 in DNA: TGTGCCAGCAGTTACGACACATCCTACGAGCAGTACTTC. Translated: CASSYDTSYEQYF.

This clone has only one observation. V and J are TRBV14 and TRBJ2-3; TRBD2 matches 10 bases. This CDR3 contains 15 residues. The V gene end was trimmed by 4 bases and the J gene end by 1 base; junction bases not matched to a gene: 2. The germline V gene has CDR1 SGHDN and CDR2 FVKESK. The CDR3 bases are TGTGCCAGCAGCCCGGGGACTAGCGGCACAGATACGCAGTATTTT. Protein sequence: CASSPGTSGTDTQYF.

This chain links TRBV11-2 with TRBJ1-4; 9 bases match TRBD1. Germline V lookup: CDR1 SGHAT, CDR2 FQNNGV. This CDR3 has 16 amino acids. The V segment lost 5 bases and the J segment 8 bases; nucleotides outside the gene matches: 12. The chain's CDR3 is CASSQGQGVLGEKLFF. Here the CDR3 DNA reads TGTGCCAGCAGCCAGGGACAGGGAGTTCTCGGCGAAAAACTGTTTTTT.

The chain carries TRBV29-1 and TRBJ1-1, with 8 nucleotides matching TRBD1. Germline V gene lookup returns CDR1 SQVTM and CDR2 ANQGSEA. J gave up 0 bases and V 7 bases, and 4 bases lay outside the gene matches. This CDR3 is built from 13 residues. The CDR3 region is CSARQGLNTEAFF. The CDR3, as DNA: TGCAGCGCGAGACAGGGGCTGAACACTGAAGCTTTCTTT.

The CDR3 sequence is CASSSQGIGYEQYF. The CDR3 region has the DNA TGTGCCAGCAGCTCACAGGGAATAGGGTACGAGCAGTACTTC. The chain carries TRBV9 and TRBJ2-7; maybe TRBD1 (6 bases). The CDR3 extends over 14 amino acids. V was trimmed by 4 bases and J by 4 bases, leaving 15 bases between them. The germline CDR1 and CDR2 sequences are SGDLS and YYNGEE.

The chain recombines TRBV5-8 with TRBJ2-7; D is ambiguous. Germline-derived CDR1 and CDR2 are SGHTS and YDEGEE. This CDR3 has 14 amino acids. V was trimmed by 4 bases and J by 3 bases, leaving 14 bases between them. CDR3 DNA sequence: TGTGCCAGCAGCCCCAGTGCGAGTCACTACGAGCAGTACTTC. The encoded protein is CASSPSASHYEQYF. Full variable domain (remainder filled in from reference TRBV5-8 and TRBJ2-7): EAGVTQSPTHLIKTRGQQATLRCSPISGHTSVYWYQQALGLGLQFLLWYDEGEERNRGNFPPRFSGRQFPNYSSELNVNALELEDSALYLCASSPSASHYEQYFGPGTRLTVT.

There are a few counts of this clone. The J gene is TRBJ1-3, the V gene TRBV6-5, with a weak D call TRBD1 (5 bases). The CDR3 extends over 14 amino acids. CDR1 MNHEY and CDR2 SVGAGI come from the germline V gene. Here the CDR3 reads CTSSRGLSGNTIYF. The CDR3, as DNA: TGTACTTCCTCCCGGGGACTCTCTGGAAACACCATATATTTT.

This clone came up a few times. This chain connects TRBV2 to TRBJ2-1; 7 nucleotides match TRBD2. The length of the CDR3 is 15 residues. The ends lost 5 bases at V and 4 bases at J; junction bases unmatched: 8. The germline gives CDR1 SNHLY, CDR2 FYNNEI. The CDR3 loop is CASSYASGPYNEQFF. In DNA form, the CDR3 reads TGTGCCAGCAGTTATGCTAGCGGACCTTACAATGAGCAGTTCTTC.

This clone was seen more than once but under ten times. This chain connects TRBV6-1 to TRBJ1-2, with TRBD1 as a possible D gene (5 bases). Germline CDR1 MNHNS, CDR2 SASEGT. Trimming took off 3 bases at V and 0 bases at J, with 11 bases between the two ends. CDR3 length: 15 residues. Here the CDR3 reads CASSEQGRANYGYTF. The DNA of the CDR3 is TGTGCCAGCAGTGAGCAGGGCAGAGCTAACTATGGCTACACCTTC.